Each of the 2 T cell receptor beta chains below was sequenced from the same sample in a study of CD8 T cells in Susac syndrome. With random hexamers, reverse transcription was performed on about 0.5 to 1 ug of RNA. TCRdb used MiXCR to reprocess the immunoSEQ multiplex PCR reads, holding one entry per CDR3 protein. The table shows about 240,000 distinct CDR3 sequences, with 90% to 96% occurring only once. Specimen: CD4+ T cells from PBMCs. These receptor sequences come from a human donor with Susac syndrome.

V usage is TRBV30 and J usage is TRBJ1-2, with D perhaps TRBD1 (6 bases). Trimming removed 4 bases at V and 5 bases at J, with 14 bases between. The length of the CDR3 is 13 residues. Per germline, CDR1 GTSNPN and CDR2 SVGIG (reference sequence). CDR3 region: CAWNQRGGYGYTF. CDR3 coding DNA: TGTGCCTGGAACCAGAGGGGGGGTTATGGCTACACCTTC.

V and J are TRBV28 and TRBJ1-2; D might be TRBD1 (5 bases). The length of the CDR3 is 14 residues. V was clipped by 3 bases and J by 6 bases, with 14 bases between them. Germline CDR1 reads MDHEN; CDR2 reads SYDVKM. The CDR3 DNA follows: TGTGCCAGCAGTTTGGTAGACAGCACGAATGGCTACACCTTC. Protein: CASSLVDSTNGYTF.